This paragraph reports one TCR beta chain. Antigen specificity is unknown. The sample is drawn from a study of cytomegalovirus exposure and HLA in healthy donors. Study-level findings and limits: Available immune exposure information covered CMV serostatus only. Being productive about 87% or about 30% of the time was typical of most TCR beta V segments in an earlier analysis.

Primers included in the PCR were 60 Vbeta and 13 Jbeta primers. Assay used: immunoSEQ multiplex PCR; TCRdb lists only in-frame clones, some missing. Counted here are some 140,000 clones, 80% occurring once; the ten biggest clones make up over 10%. Germline CDR1 and CDR2: MNHNS and SASEGT. The V and J ends lost 5 bases and 6 bases, in that order; junction bases with no gene match: 5. The CDR3 has 13 residues. The specimen sequenced was PBMCs. The receptor comes from a man between 25 and 39 years old in good health and CMV-seropositive. This chain joins TRBV6-1 and TRBJ2-7, with 9 bases matching TRBD1. For the CDR3, the DNA is TGTGCCAGCAGTCAGACAGGGGGAAGCGAGCAGTACTTC. Protein: CASSQTGGSEQYF.